This T cell receptor beta chain comes out of a study of T-cell reconstitution after alpha-beta-depleted transplantation in children (dated by TCRdb to 2016 to 2017). Regarding the complete study: Using TCR repertoire profiling, the study followed T-cell immune reconstitution in a quantitative way in children after TCRalphabeta/CD19-depleted allogeneic hematopoietic cell transplantation.

What this sample's treatment or condition label stands for: allogeneic hematopoietic cell transplantation with graft depleted of TCRalphabeta T cells and CD19 B cells. TCRalphabeta/CD19-depleted allogeneic hematopoietic cell grafts were given to the transplant recipients, all of whom were children. This clonotype showed up just a few times. What this receptor recognizes is not known. Per-base quality was not reported, and no clone a single base away is much larger than it. Libraries were made using PCR. TCRdb names Illumina HiSeq 2500 as the instrument used. Molecular barcoding was employed in the preparation of TCR libraries, with unique molecular identifiers being used to normalize TCRbeta repertoire quantification. The raw public data were reprocessed by TCRdb itself: fastp quality trimming at Q25, MiXCR clonotype calling, in-frame beta chains only. A single entry per CDR3 protein holds the most common genes and DNA from its merged rows. In this sample the table shows about 870,000 distinct CDR3 sequences, roughly 16% of which occur a single time. The ten biggest clones cover approximately 4.5% of the sample.

The junction shows trimming of 5 bases on V and 3 bases on J, and the gene matches do not reach 11 bases of it. Per the germline V gene, SNHLY is the CDR1 and FYNNEI is the CDR2. Including cysteine and phenylalanine, the CDR3 has 16 amino acids. Of the read, only the CDR3 DNA is kept; its 48 bases are in frame from base 1. Overall study results and their limits: The high TCRbeta diversity at day 60 in some patients was ascribed to recipient T cells and intrathymic progenitors that had survived conditioning. Apparently early alphabetaT-cell count recovery about two months after transplant reportedly relied on only several hundred rapidly expanded clones derived from non-depleted graft cells. Hyperexpanded clone frequencies declined over subsequent months; after one year, T-cell counts and TCRbeta diversity were mostly attributed to newly produced T cells.

This clonotype originated in a male patient between 10 and 17 years old who had a stem cell transplant for acute lymphoblastic leukemia, so the T cells may come from the graft donor. Sequences were derived from PBMCs, mostly from graft donor cells, sampled 360 days after TCRalphabeta/CD19-depleted stem cell transplant. This sequence uses TRBV2 and TRBJ2-5; 8 central bases correspond to TRBD1. The DNA is TGTGCCAGCAGTTCCTCAGGGGGCGCCTTGGAAGAGACCCAGTACTTC. It codes for CASSSSGGALEETQYF.